Listed below are T cell receptor beta chains from one sample, sequenced in a study of tumor-infiltrating lymphocytes in localized non-small cell lung cancer. Profiling relied on immunoSEQ multiplex PCR, and the TCRdb table lists in-frame clones only, not all of them. The repertoire holds around 12,000 clones, with approximately 85% as singletons. The sample taken for sequencing was uninvolved lung tissue not adjacent to the tumor. These receptors were taken from a human donor with non-small cell lung cancer. CDR3s include the opening cysteine and the closing phenylalanine or tryptophan. Each record gives: clone size, J gene, D gene, V gene, CDR3 protein, CDR3 DNA. The D gene is left open where the match is weak. Clone size is given for some rows only: seen once, a few or many times, or a class if the clone is expanded.

NA TRBJ2-7 NA TRBV11-2 CASSPGGAYEQYF TGTGCCAGCAGCCCCGGCGGGGCCTACGAGCAGTACTTC
NA TRBJ2-1 TRBD2 TRBV6-1 CASTRGVGSYNEQFF TGTGCCAGCACCCGGGGGGTGGGCTCCTACAATGAGCAGTTCTTC
NA TRBJ1-5 NA TRBV14 CASSPFGGESGGNQPQHF TGTGCCAGCAGCCCCTTCGGAGGGGAAAGTGGAGGCAATCAGCCCCAGCATTTT
NA TRBJ1-6 NA TRBV5-4 CASSPYNSPLHF TGTGCCAGCAGCCCATATAATTCACCCCTCCACTTT
NA TRBJ1-1 NA TRBV21-1 CASTFKTPRDTLNTEAFF TGTGCCAGCACATTCAAAACCCCCCGGGACACATTGAACACTGAAGCTTTCTTT
NA TRBJ2-7 TRBD2 TRBV6-1 CASSAAIVSGLAEEQYF TGTGCCAGCAGTGCGGCCATAGTTTCAGGACTAGCGGAGGAGCAGTACTTC
NA TRBJ1-1 NA TRBV5-6 CASSLVGQTNTEAFF TGTGCCAGCAGCTTGGTTGGACAGACAAACACTGAAGCTTTCTTT
NA TRBJ2-1 TRBD2 TRBV7-2 CASSLVSGARYNEQFF TGTGCCAGCAGCTTAGTTAGCGGGGCCAGATACAATGAGCAGTTCTTC
NA TRBJ1-5 TRBD1 TRBV6-6 CASTGGAGNQPQHF TGTGCCAGTACAGGGGGCGCAGGCAATCAGCCCCAGCATTTT
NA TRBJ2-2 NA TRBV5-5 CASSLGPGINTGELFF TGTGCCAGCAGCCTGGGCCCGGGAATAAACACCGGGGAGCTGTTTTTT
NA TRBJ1-1 NA TRBV12-1 CASSQTQGAHRDTEAFF TGTGCCAGCAGCCAAACCCAAGGGGCCCACAGGGACACTGAAGCTTTCTTT
NA TRBJ2-4 NA TRBV4-2 CASSQDLNSATERYIQYF TGTGCCAGCAGCCAAGATCTTAATTCGGCCACCGAAAGGTACATTCAGTACTTC
NA TRBJ1-6 NA TRBV11-2 CASSLQGYNSPLHF TGTGCCAGCAGCTTACAGGGTTATAATTCACCCCTCCACTTT
NA TRBJ2-4 TRBD2 TRBV6-1 CASSEAPMFWGGGFKNIQYF TGTGCCAGCAGTGAAGCGCCAATGTTTTGGGGCGGGGGTTTTAAAAACATTCAGTACTTC
NA TRBJ1-1 TRBD1 TRBV5-1 CASSTGQGMVAFF TGCGCCAGCAGCACGGGACAGGGGATGGTCGCTTTCTTT
NA TRBJ2-5 TRBD2 TRBV5-1 CASSLGRGGQETQYF TGCGCCAGCAGCTTGGGACGGGGGGGTCAAGAGACCCAGTACTTC
NA TRBJ2-2 TRBD2 TRBV10-1 CASSDIGLAGDTGELFF TGCGCCAGCAGTGATATAGGGCTAGCGGGAGACACCGGGGAGCTGTTTTTT
NA TRBJ2-5 TRBD2 TRBV19 CASSLAGGSVMSETQYF TGTGCCAGTAGCCTAGCGGGAGGTTCAGTCATGTCGGAGACCCAGTACTTC
NA TRBJ1-1 NA TRBV5-6 CASSSLGRSTEAFF TGTGCCAGCAGCTCCCTGGGACGCTCCACTGAAGCTTTCTTT
once TRBJ1-5 NA TRBV11-2 CASSPGGVNQPQHF TGTGCCAGCAGCCCAGGAGGGGTTAATCAGCCCCAGCATTTT